This is a list of T cell receptor beta chains from one sample in a study of cytotoxic CD8 clonotypes in ibrutinib-treated CLL. Using immunoSEQ multiplex PCR, the repertoire was profiled, and TCRdb retains in-frame clones only, with some absent. The repertoire includes over 120,000 clones, around three quarters of them detected once, and roughly 13% sits in the top ten. This specimen was PBMCs, taken after 12 months of ibrutinib treatment. All receptors come from a human donor with chronic lymphocytic leukemia. CDR3s include the opening cysteine and the closing phenylalanine or tryptophan. The D gene is left open where the match is weak. A clone size is listed for some rows: how often the clone was seen (once, few, many), or a class if it is expanded.

D	J	V	size	CDR3	DNA
-	TRBJ2-7	TRBV13	once	CASSILDYEQYF	TGTGCCAGCAGCATACTAGATTACGAGCAGTACTTC
-	TRBJ2-5	TRBV7-9	-	CASSFPRQETQYF	TGTGCCAGCAGCTTCCCCAGACAAGAGACCCAGTACTTC
-	TRBJ2-3	TRBV11-2	-	CASSLDLGKTDTQYF	TGTGCCAGCAGCTTAGATCTCGGAAAGACAGATACGCAGTATTTT
-	TRBJ1-1	TRBV5-8	few	CASSLYRLNTEAFF	TGTGCCAGCAGCTTGTACCGACTGAACACTGAAGCTTTCTTT
TRBD2	TRBJ2-1	TRBV6-5	few	CATVAGDNEQFF	TGTGCCACAGTAGCGGGGGACAATGAGCAGTTCTTC
TRBD2	TRBJ2-5	TRBV7-2	-	CASSLDGLAGDFVETQYF	TGTGCCAGCAGCTTAGACGGACTAGCGGGAGATTTCGTAGAGACCCAGTACTTC
-	TRBJ1-5	TRBV7-2	-	CASSDTGSNQPQHF	TGTGCCAGCAGCGATACAGGTAGCAATCAGCCCCAGCATTTT
-	TRBJ2-7	TRBV5-6	-	CASSSPKSDNGEQYF	TGTGCCAGCAGCTCACCGAAAAGCGATAACGGCGAGCAGTACTTC
TRBD2	TRBJ2-1	TRBV5-4	-	CASRSGSVGNEQFF	TGTGCCAGCAGAAGCGGGAGCGTCGGAAATGAGCAGTTCTTC
-	TRBJ1-1	TRBV6-1	-	CASSVRAEAFF	TGTGCCAGCAGTGTAAGAGCTGAAGCTTTCTTT
TRBD2	TRBJ2-1	TRBV7-2	few	CASSLRGRANRNEQFF	TGTGCCAGCAGCTTAAGAGGGAGGGCCAACCGCAATGAGCAGTTCTTC
-	TRBJ1-1	TRBV13	-	CASSNSRFSANTEAFF	TGTGCCAGCAGCAACTCACGATTCTCCGCAAACACTGAAGCTTTCTTT
-	TRBJ2-4	TRBV7-2	-	CASSLAGRSIQYF	TGTGCCAGCAGCTTAGCGGGAAGGAGCATTCAGTACTTC
-	TRBJ1-5	TRBV5-8	-	CASSLRLKGNQPQHF	TGTGCCAGCAGCTTACGCCTCAAGGGGAATCAGCCCCAGCATTTT
TRBD1	TRBJ1-1	TRBV7-3	-	CASSPGTGGDTEAFF	TGTGCCAGCAGCCCGGGGACAGGAGGAGACACTGAAGCTTTCTTT
-	TRBJ1-4	TRBV4-2	-	CASSQDLTQGEKLFF	TGTGCCAGCAGCCAAGATCTGACCCAGGGGGAAAAACTGTTTTTT
-	TRBJ2-3	TRBV28	-	CASSLSHGGADTQYF	TGTGCCAGCAGTTTAAGTCACGGGGGCGCAGATACGCAGTATTTT
-	TRBJ1-2	TRBV5-4	once	CASSLFPDLNYGYTF	TGTGCCAGCAGCTTGTTCCCTGATCTTAACTATGGCTACACCTTC
-	TRBJ2-7	TRBV10-3	few	CAISVTGGYEQYF	TGTGCCATCAGTGTTACAGGTGGTTACGAGCAGTACTTC
TRBD2	TRBJ2-1	TRBV10-3	-	CAITAGLAGNYNEQFF	TGTGCCATCACCGCGGGACTAGCGGGCAATTACAATGAGCAGTTCTTC
-	TRBJ2-7	TRBV6-5	-	CASGREVSYEQYF	TGTGCCAGCGGTAGGGAGGTCTCCTACGAGCAGTACTTC
-	TRBJ2-1	TRBV14	once	CASSVSGGSYNEQFF	TGTGCCAGCAGCGTTAGCGGAGGCTCCTACAATGAGCAGTTCTTC
-	TRBJ1-5	TRBV6-5	-	CASSNRVDSNQPQHF	TGTGCCAGCAGCAACAGGGTTGATAGCAATCAGCCCCAGCATTTT
-	TRBJ2-5	TRBV9	-	CASSAGTHQETQYF	TGTGCCAGCAGCGCCGGGACACACCAAGAGACCCAGTACTTC
-	TRBJ2-7	TRBV27	-	CASRKISGSSYEQYF	TGTGCCAGCAGAAAAATTAGCGGTTCCTCCTACGAGCAGTACTTC
-	TRBJ1-5	TRBV28	-	CASSPIRVQPQHF	TGTGCCAGCAGTCCTATCAGGGTTCAGCCCCAGCATTTT
TRBD1	TRBJ2-1	TRBV4-2	-	CASSHGQGAIDEQFF	TGTGCCAGCAGCCATGGACAGGGGGCGATTGATGAGCAGTTCTTC
TRBD2	TRBJ2-3	TRBV4-3	-	CASSHQGTTGVDTQYF	TGCGCCAGCAGCCACCAAGGGACTACCGGAGTAGATACGCAGTATTTT
-	TRBJ2-5	TRBV9	-	CASSVRDPKAGQETQYF	TGTGCCAGCAGCGTACGGGACCCAAAGGCGGGCCAAGAGACCCAGTACTTC
TRBD2	TRBJ2-7	TRBV11-2	-	CASSFTGRYEQYF	TGTGCCAGCAGCTTCACCGGGAGGTACGAGCAGTACTTC
TRBD2	TRBJ2-1	TRBV19	-	CASKRAGDNEQFF	TGTGCCAGTAAGAGAGCGGGAGATAATGAGCAGTTCTTC
-	TRBJ2-7	TRBV6-6	-	CASSYEGGSIIHEQYF	TGTGCCAGCAGTTACGAGGGGGGCAGTATCATCCACGAGCAGTACTTC